This T cell receptor beta chain comes out of a study of T cell clonality in common variable immunodeficiency. CVID and control samples used equivalent genomic DNA input. Profiled with immunoSEQ multiplex PCR; TCRdb holds only in-frame clones, not every one. The repertoire consists of about 43,000 clones, none detected only once. CDR3 length: 15 residues. The germline V gene encodes CDR1 DFQATT and CDR2 SNEGSKA (reference sequence). V lost 6 bases and J lost 4; bases outside the gene matches: 11. This clone was found a few times. Its matching antigen is unknown. The missing CDR3 end, 3 residues past where the read stops, is filled in from the germline J gene. Study results and limitations: CVID subjects showed higher TCRbeta clonality than healthy controls.

The receptor comes from a person aged 18 to 75 in good health. Sequencing input: peripheral blood mononuclear cells. The V and J genes are TRBV20-1 and TRBJ2-1; 8 bases fit TRBD2. The DNA read from the CDR3 is TGCAGTGCCGGGGGGGAAGAGCTAGGGTACAATGAG. Its translation is CSAGGEELGYNE. The CDR3, in full, reads CSAGGEELGYNEQFF.